The 21 T cell receptor beta chains presented below share a single source sample, sequenced in a study of cytomegalovirus exposure and HLA in healthy donors. Use of 60 Vbeta and 13 Jbeta primers characterized the PCR. Profiled with immunoSEQ multiplex PCR; TCRdb holds only in-frame clones, not every one. The table shows over 150,000 clones, with about 73% occurring only once. Sequencing was carried out using PBMCs. Receptors were obtained from a woman aged 45-60 years in good health and CMV-seropositive.

This clone was detected a few times. The J gene is TRBJ2-1, the V gene TRBV5-1; D is perhaps TRBD2 (5 bases). Germline values: CDR1 SGHRS, CDR2 YFSETQ. The CDR3 is 13 amino acids. Between the trimmed V and J ends, which lost 5 bases and 5 bases, there was a span of 11 bases. The CDR3 region is CASSPAGNNEQFF. The CDR3 nucleotides are TGCGCCAGCAGTCCCGCCGGGAACAATGAGCAGTTCTTC.

This chain joins TRBV5-1 and TRBJ1-1; TRBD1 might be the D (5 bases). Germline-derived CDR1 and CDR2 are SGHRS and YFSETQ. Trimming removed 5 bases from V and 0 bases from J, with 11 bases in between. This CDR3 has 14 residues. This CDR3 is CASRPTEVNTEAFF. CDR3 nucleotides: TGCGCCAGCAGACCGACAGAAGTGAACACTGAAGCTTTCTTT.

This clone has a handful of counts. The chain is built from TRBV6-5 and TRBJ2-3, with 8 bases that match TRBD2. The CDR3 has 13 amino acids. The trim removed 5 bases at V and 8 bases at J, leaving 6 bases unmatched. Germline-derived CDR1 and CDR2 are MNHEY and SVGAGI. This CDR3 is CASSPHRGGTQYF. The CDR3, as DNA: TGTGCCAGCAGTCCCCATCGGGGGGGTACGCAGTATTTT.

The genes are TRBV4-1 and TRBJ1-1; 8 nucleotides align to TRBD1. The CDR3 length is 16 residues. V dropped 8 bases and J dropped 5; count of bases not matched to a gene: 16. From germline, CDR1 is MGHRA and CDR2 YSYEKL. The CDR3 sequence is CASGIGAGTGGTEAFF. CDR3 nucleotides: TGCGCCAGCGGGATTGGGGCCGGGACAGGTGGAACTGAAGCTTTCTTT.

J is TRBJ2-1 and V is TRBV7-9, with TRBD2 as a possible D gene (6 bases). CDR1 and CDR2 (germline): SEHNR, FQNEAQ (reference sequence). CDR3 length: 14 residues. V lost 8 bases and J 4 bases, leaving 15 bases between the germline ends. The CDR3 DNA reads TGTGCCAGCTGCCGGGACTTGAATTACAATGAGCAGTTCTTC. Protein: CASCRDLNYNEQFF.

Here the CDR3 DNA reads TGTGCCACCACTCCCGATTCTAGTTACGAGCAGTACTTC. Its protein is CATTPDSSYEQYF. The chain links TRBV15 to TRBJ2-7; the D is unclear. The CDR3 spans 13 residues. Deletions cut 7 bases from V and 4 bases from J, with 14 bases between. CDR1 is LNHNV and CDR2 is YYDKDF in the germline V gene (reference sequence).

The chain carries TRBV5-1 and TRBJ2-7; a possible D gene is TRBD1 (6 bases). Deletions cut 9 bases from V and 4 bases from J, with 17 bases between. The germline gives CDR1 SGHRS, CDR2 YFSETQ. This CDR3 comprises 13 residues. The CDR3 bases are TGCGCCAACGTAGACAGGAGCTCTTACGAGCAGTACTTC. Translation gives CANVDRSSYEQYF.

There are a few counts of this clone. The chain links TRBV19 to TRBJ1-2; 12 positions agree with TRBD1. Per germline, CDR1 LNHDA and CDR2 SQIVND (reference sequence). CDR3 size: 17 residues. The V gene end was trimmed by 3 bases and the J gene end by 0 bases; junction bases not matched to a gene: 5. The CDR3 bases are TGTGCCAGTAGTATGGGACAGGGGGCTTCCTCTAACTATGGCTACACCTTC. Its protein is CASSMGQGASSNYGYTF.

Written as DNA, the CDR3 is TGTGCCAGTAGTATACCTCAGGGAGGCGGGGAGACCCAGTACTTC. Residues: CASSIPQGGGETQYF. V usage is TRBV19 and J usage is TRBJ2-5; tentative D call: TRBD2 (6 bases). The CDR3 contains 15 residues. In germline, CDR1 is LNHDA, CDR2 SQIVND (reference sequence). Trimming shortened V by 2 bases and J by 5 bases, and 15 bases separated the two germline ends. Drawing the rest from reference TRBV19 and TRBJ2-5, the complete variable domain is DGGITQSPKYLFRKEGQNVTLSCEQNLNHDAMYWYRQDPGQGLRLIYYSQIVNDFQKGDIAEGYSVSREKKESFPLTVTSAQKNPTAFYLCASSIPQGGGETQYFGPGTRLLVL.

The chain has TRBV5-1 and TRBJ1-1, with TRBD1 as a possible D gene (5 bases). The germline V gene has CDR1 SGHRS and CDR2 YFSETQ. The CDR3 has 15 amino acids. V was pared by 4 bases and J by 1 base, with 14 bases between. For the CDR3, the DNA is TGCGCCAGCAGCCCGGGGACTCAGAGGAACACTGAAGCTTTCTTT. Translating gives CASSPGTQRNTEAFF.

Note on this clone: This CDR3 is also generated by other DNA sequences in the sample. The chain employs TRBV5-6 and TRBJ2-5, with D tentatively TRBD2 (6 bases). CDR3 size: 14 residues. Germline V gives CDR1 SGHDT, CDR2 YYEEEE. Trimming left V 1 base short and J 2 bases short, with 9 bases between. The CDR3 spells CASSLMAGQETQYF. CDR3 in DNA: TGTGCCAGCAGCTTGATGGCGGGACAAGAGACCCAGTACTTC.

The genes are TRBV23-1 and TRBJ1-4; the D is unclear. TRBV23-1 is given ORF status, its function remaining uncertain. This CDR3 is built from 14 residues. V lost 4 bases and J 8 bases, leaving 14 bases between the germline ends. CDR3 bases: TGCGCCAGCAGTCGCTGGATCGCGGGGGAAAAACTGTTTTTT. Translating it yields CASSRWIAGEKLFF.

The chain combines TRBV4-1 with TRBJ1-4, with D perhaps matching TRBD1 (5 bases). Germline V gene sequence: CDR1 MGHRA, CDR2 YSYEKL. The V end lost 6 bases, the J end lost 2 bases, and 13 bases lay between the germline ends. This CDR3 comprises 15 residues. The CDR3 DNA is TGCGCCAGCAGACTCAGGGATTTTACTAATGAAAAACTGTTTTTT. Protein sequence: CASRLRDFTNEKLFF.

The CDR3 sequence is CASSLQGFEGYTF. As DNA, the CDR3 is TGTGCCAGCAGCCTACAGGGTTTTGAGGGCTACACCTTC. The J gene is TRBJ1-2, the V gene TRBV7-9; D might be TRBD1 (6 bases). Trimming stripped 5 bases from V and 8 bases from J, with 15 bases between. Germline CDR1 reads SEHNR; CDR2 reads FQNEAQ (reference sequence). The CDR3 extends over 13 amino acids. Based on the CDR3 plus reference TRBV7-9 and TRBJ1-2, the full variable domain is DTGVSQNPRHKITKRGQNVTFRCDPISEHNRLYWYRQTLGQGPEFLTYFQNEAQLEKSRLLSDRFSAERPKGSFSTLEIQRTEQGDSAMYLCASSLQGFEGYTFGSGTRLTVV.

CDR3 in DNA: TGTGCCAGCAGTGAAGGGCTAGCGGGGTTATACACCGGGGAGCTGTTTTTT. Residues: CASSEGLAGLYTGELFF. V is TRBV2 and J is TRBJ2-2; 9 nucleotides align to TRBD2. CDR1 is SNHLY and CDR2 is FYNNEI in the germline V gene. V dropped 1 base and J dropped 3; count of bases not matched to a gene: 6. The CDR3 covers 17 residues.

This chain connects TRBV7-3 to TRBJ2-7; 7 bases agree with TRBD2. The CDR3 is 14 residues long. Germline V gives CDR1 SGHTA, CDR2 FQGTGA. Trimming cost V 5 bases and J 2 bases; bases outside gene matches: 6. The chain's CDR3 is CASSPRGDPYEQYF. The CDR3 DNA reads TGTGCCAGCAGCCCCCGGGGGGACCCCTACGAGCAGTACTTC.

This chain uses TRBV19 with TRBJ2-3, with 9 bases identical to TRBD1. V was clipped by 4 bases and J by 3 bases; unmatched bases: 5. Germline CDR1 and CDR2: LNHDA and SQIVND (reference sequence). The CDR3 sequence is 15 residues long. CDR3 DNA: TGTGCCAGTAGTACAACAGGGGGCAGGACAGATACGCAGTATTTT. Its translation is CASSTTGGRTDTQYF.

The chain is built from TRBV10-3 and TRBJ1-1; D call uncertain. CDR3 length: 16 amino acids. CDR1 is ENHRY, CDR2 SYGVKD, per germline. The V end lost 6 bases, the J end lost 1 base, and 18 bases lay between the germline ends. CDR3 sequence: CAIRATATQANTEAFF. For the CDR3, the DNA is TGTGCCATCAGAGCGACGGCAACCCAAGCGAACACTGAAGCTTTCTTT.

The rearrangement uses TRBV7-3 and TRBJ2-3; perhaps TRBD2 as D (5 bases). The CDR3 extends over 15 amino acids. The germline gives CDR1 SGHTA, CDR2 FQGTGA. V lost 4 bases and J lost 1, with 12 bases in between. In DNA, the CDR3 is TGTGCCAGCAGCTCCGGGATGTGGGGCACAGATACGCAGTATTTT. Encoded protein: CASSSGMWGTDTQYF. The full variable domain, with the rest looked up from reference TRBV7-3 and TRBJ2-3, is GAGVSQTPSNKVTEKGKYVELRCDPISGHTALYWYRQSLGQGPEFLIYFQGTGAADDSGLPNDRFFAVRPEGSVSTLKIQRTERGDSAVYLCASSSGMWGTDTQYFGPGTRLTVL.

This clone appeared a few times. The gene calls are TRBV7-6 and TRBJ1-1, with TRBD1 identical over 9 bases. V was clipped by 4 bases and J by 4 bases; unmatched bases: 16. The CDR3 has 18 amino acids. Germline CDR1 and CDR2: SGHVS and FNYEAQ. The CDR3 DNA follows: TGTGCCAGCAGCTCACGGATAGCACAGGGGGCTACAACCACTGAAGCTTTCTTT. As protein: CASSSRIAQGATTTEAFF.

The rearrangement links TRBV23-1 to TRBJ2-7; D is perhaps TRBD2 (6 bases). TRBV23-1 is an ORF, with its function uncertain. V was pared by 11 bases and J by 6 bases, with 23 bases between. The CDR3 extends over 14 amino acids. In nucleotides, the CDR3 is TGCGCCTTCCCACGTCTCACCCGAGCGGGCGAGCAGTACTTC. Translation: CAFPRLTRAGEQYF.